The clone carrying this TCR beta chain was detected ten times or more. Tregs were sorted as CD4+CD25+CD127-/low cells. After constant-region reverse-primer amplification, full-length variable regions underwent semi-nested PCR with Nested Universal Primer A. TCRdb analysed the 5' RACE reads with MiXCR anew, one entry per CDR3 protein. The data hold more than 9,000 distinct CDR3 sequences, with 17% observed a single time. V gave up 0 bases and J gave up 4 bases, with 12 bases separating them. This CDR3 is built from 15 residues. Germline values: CDR1 DFQATT, CDR2 SNEGSKA (reference sequence). The TCR originated in a female donor with breast cancer. Sequencing was carried out using Tregs sorted from a lymph node. V and J are TRBV20-1 and TRBJ1-4; possibly TRBD1 for D (5 bases). The chain's CDR3 is CSARDSGVGNEKLFF. DNA of the CDR3: TGCAGTGCTAGAGATTCGGGGGTTGGTAATGAAAAACTGTTTTTT.